The clone carrying this T cell receptor (beta chain) is large. This CDR3 contains 17 residues. V gave up 8 bases and J gave up 0 bases; unmatched junction bases: 11. Germline lookup yields CDR1 KGHSH and CDR2 LQKENI. The repertoire was sequenced with immunoSEQ multiplex PCR; TCRdb's copy has only in-frame clones and lacks some. In the table there are nearly 7,000 clones, approximately 84% of which are singletons. These data originate in a study of blood T cell dynamics during melanoma immunotherapy. Time point in this sample: week 3, after first cycle of checkpoint inhibitor. Apart from two fast progressors, RECIST 1.1 response was judged 12 weeks post-infusion.

V and J are TRBV18 and TRBJ1-2, with 11 bases matching TRBD1. This material consisted of blood, taken from a patient treated with checkpoint blockade. This receptor was obtained from a human donor with melanoma. Some clones in this sample may be carry-over from other donors' samples. This chain's CDR3 is CASLLIGTGGTNYGYTF. Written as DNA, the CDR3 is TGTGCCAGCCTCCTGATTGGGACAGGGGGTACTAACTATGGCTACACCTTC.